Listed below are T cell receptor beta chains from one sample, sequenced in a study of blood T cell repertoires in COVID-19. Profiling relied on immunoSEQ multiplex PCR, and the TCRdb table lists in-frame clones only, not all of them. The repertoire holds 250,000 to 300,000 clones, with around nine tenths as singletons. The material sequenced was peripheral blood. All receptors derive from a man between 50 and 59 years old with acute or convalescent COVID-19. Both conserved end residues are part of each CDR3. Each record gives: clone size, D gene, J gene, V gene, CDR3 DNA, CDR3 protein. A D gene is named only where the DNA matches it firmly. Clone size is shown for a subset of rows, as once, few, many or a class of expanded clone.

-,-,TRBJ2-1,TRBV9,TGTGCCAGCAGCTCACAACTTGGGGCCCTGAATGAGCAGTTCTTC,CASSSQLGALNEQFF
-,TRBD1,TRBJ1-2,TRBV5-1,TGCGCCAGCAGCCCTGGACAGGGGAAGGGGTTCGGAGGCTACACCTTC,CASSPGQGKGFGGYTF
-,-,TRBJ1-5,TRBV2,TGTGCCAGCAGTGAATTCAGAAGCAATCAGCCCCAGCATTTT,CASSEFRSNQPQHF
-,-,TRBJ1-2,TRBV9,TGTGCCAGCAGCATCCGGGACATCCGCCCTCCTAACTATGGCTACACCTTC,CASSIRDIRPPNYGYTF
-,-,TRBJ2-5,TRBV7-9,TGTGCCAGCAGCCCCCGGGAGACCCAGTACTTC,CASSPRETQYF
-,TRBD1,TRBJ1-2,TRBV2,TGTGCCAGCAGTTCCCTGCATGGACAGGGGGCTTCCTATGGCTACACCTTC,CASSSLHGQGASYGYTF
-,-,TRBJ2-7,TRBV5-1,TGCGCCAGCAGCTTTAACGACTCTCCCCAGCAGTACTTC,CASSFNDSPQQYF
-,TRBD1,TRBJ1-1,TRBV30,TGTGCCTGGAACCTGGGTACAGGGGGCACTGAAGCTTTCTTT,CAWNLGTGGTEAFF
-,-,TRBJ1-2,TRBV3-1/TRBV3-2,TGTGCCAGCAGCCAAGAGATAGGGAGCGACTATGGCTACACCTTC,CASSQEIGSDYGYTF
-,TRBD1,TRBJ2-7,TRBV11-2,TGTGCCAGCAGCTTTCCACGGGGACAGGGGGCGTACGAGCAGTACTTC,CASSFPRGQGAYEQYF
-,-,TRBJ2-2,TRBV2,TGTGCCAGCAGTGATTTTAGGGGCCGGGAGCTGTTTTTT,CASSDFRGRELFF
few,TRBD1,TRBJ1-2,TRBV5-1,TGCGCCAGCAGCCGGGACAGTAACTATGGCTACACCTTC,CASSRDSNYGYTF
-,-,TRBJ1-1,TRBV12-3/TRBV12-4,TGTGCCAGCAGCTATGAGAGGAACACTGAAGCTTTCTTT,CASSYERNTEAFF
once,-,TRBJ2-7,TRBV11-1,TGTGCCAGCAGCTCTCAGGGCTACGAGCAGTACTTC,CASSSQGYEQYF
-,-,TRBJ1-2,TRBV6-6,TGTGCCAGCAGTGCTAGAGGAGGTGGTGGCTACACCTTC,CASSARGGGGYTF
-,TRBD1,TRBJ1-6,TRBV3-1/TRBV3-2,TGTGCCAGCAGCCCGGGGACAGAGAGTAATTCACCCCTCCACTTT,CASSPGTESNSPLHF
-,-,TRBJ1-2,TRBV3-1/TRBV3-2,TGTGCCAGCAGCCAAGAGCCGGGACTGAACTATGGCTACACCTTC,CASSQEPGLNYGYTF
once,-,TRBJ1-6,TRBV10-2,TGCGCCAGCAGTGAGTCCGGACAGAACCTCCATTCACCCCTCCACTTT,CASSESGQNLHSPLHF
-,-,TRBJ2-2,TRBV14,TGTGCCAGCAGCCAAGGGCTTAATTTAGGGGAGCTGTTTTTT,CASSQGLNLGELFF
-,-,TRBJ1-4,TRBV30,TGTGCCTGGAGTGTATCTGCGCCACTGTTTTTT,CAWSVSAPLFF
few,-,TRBJ2-5,TRBV3-1/TRBV3-2,TGTGCCAGCAGCCAAGGATTAGGGGGTAAATTAGAGACCCAGTACTTC,CASSQGLGGKLETQYF
few,-,TRBJ2-2,TRBV15,TGTGCCACCAGCAGAGTAAGGGGGACCGGGGAGCTGTTTTTT,CATSRVRGTGELFF
once,TRBD1,TRBJ1-2,TRBV11-2,TGTGCCAGCAGTTATTTGGACAGGGGGCTACAGCCTGTCTATGGCTACACCTTC,CASSYLDRGLQPVYGYTF
-,TRBD1,TRBJ1-4,TRBV7-9,TGTGCCAGCAGCCCGCGACAGGGGGCCAATGAAAAACTGTTTTTT,CASSPRQGANEKLFF
-,TRBD1,TRBJ2-5,TRBV6-5,TGTGCCAGCAGTTACTGGTCAGGGGGCGCGGAGACCCAGTACTTC,CASSYWSGGAETQYF
-,-,TRBJ2-7,TRBV6-1,TGTGCCAGCAGTGAAGACCACCTGGAGGTCGAGCAGTACTTC,CASSEDHLEVEQYF
-,TRBD1,TRBJ2-7,TRBV27,TGTGCCAGCTGCCCCTCTCAGGGGGCGCGGTACGAGCAGTACTTC,CASCPSQGARYEQYF
-,-,TRBJ2-2,TRBV29-1,TGCAGCGTTGTGGGAGGGAACACCGGGGAGCTGTTTTTT,CSVVGGNTGELFF
-,TRBD1,TRBJ2-3,TRBV27,TGTGCCAGCAGTTTACTGGGACAGGGACAAGATACGCAGTATTTT,CASSLLGQGQDTQYF
-,-,TRBJ1-6,TRBV5-8,TGTGCCAGCACCAAGGGGCCGACTAATTCACCCCTCCACTTT,CASTKGPTNSPLHF
-,-,TRBJ2-1,TRBV6-5,TGTGCCAGCAAACGGGACACCTACAATGAGCAGTTCTTC,CASKRDTYNEQFF
-,-,TRBJ2-3,TRBV6-5,TGTGCCAGCAGCGGGATTAATACGCAGTATTTT,CASSGINTQYF
-,-,TRBJ1-5,TRBV30,TGTGCCTGGAGCCAAGACACCAGCAATCAGCCCCAGCATTTT,CAWSQDTSNQPQHF
-,TRBD1,TRBJ2-7,TRBV9,TGTGCCAGCAGCGTAGCCGGGACAGGGGTTTACGAGCAGTACTTC,CASSVAGTGVYEQYF
-,-,TRBJ1-1,TRBV30,TGTGCCTGGAGTGGTGGCTCCGCCTCTGAAGCTTTCTTT,CAWSGGSASEAFF
-,-,TRBJ1-6,TRBV7-9,TGTGCCAGCAGCCGGACCGGGACCTATAATTCACCCCTCCACTTT,CASSRTGTYNSPLHF
once,-,TRBJ1-2,TRBV7-9,TGTGCCAGCAGCCCAGACAGTGTCTCTAACTATGGCTACACCTTC,CASSPDSVSNYGYTF
-,TRBD1,TRBJ1-1,TRBV12-3/TRBV12-4,TGTGCCAGCAGCTTACAGGGGTTCGCTGAAGCTTTCTTT,CASSLQGFAEAFF
-,-,TRBJ1-5,TRBV27,TGTGCCAGCAGTCCCCGCGGGGGTAGCAATCAGCCCCAGCATTTT,CASSPRGGSNQPQHF
-,-,TRBJ1-2,TRBV3-1/TRBV3-2,TGTGCCAGCAGCCAAGGCCGTCCTAGTGGCTACACCTTC,CASSQGRPSGYTF
few,-,TRBJ1-2,TRBV6-6,TGTGCGGGGACGGGGGGGCGGCTTAACTATGGCTACACCTTC,CAGTGGRLNYGYTF
few,TRBD1,TRBJ2-2,TRBV7-8,TGTGCCAGCAGCCGAGGGGGCGCGAACACCGGGGAGCTGTTTTTT,CASSRGGANTGELFF
-,-,TRBJ2-6,TRBV5-1,TGCGCCAGCAGCCTCGGACAGTCTGGGGCCAACGTCCTGACTTTC,CASSLGQSGANVLTF
-,-,TRBJ1-5,TRBV12-3/TRBV12-4,TGTGCCAGCAGCAGCACCTCTGGGCGGCCCCAGCATTTT,CASSSTSGRPQHF
-,-,TRBJ2-7,TRBV15,TGTGCCACCAGCAGACCCCGGGAGGGACAGGGATTCTACGAGCAGTACTTC,CATSRPREGQGFYEQYF
-,-,TRBJ1-2,TRBV2,TGTGCCAGCGGACAGTCGAACTATGGCTACACCTTC,CASGQSNYGYTF